A selection of T cell receptor beta chains follows, all from one sample in a study of OX40 agonist ivuxolimab in advanced cancers. The assay was immunoSEQ multiplex PCR, and TCRdb's table has in-frame clones only and misses some. Here the sample spans roughly 58,000 clones, around nine tenths being singletons. Specimen: CD4+ or CD8+ T cells sorted from blood, collected in a trial of the OX40 agonist ivuxolimab. The source is an adult with an advanced solid tumor such as melanoma, head and neck, liver or kidney cancer. The CDR3 runs from the conserved cysteine through the conserved F or W. Fields, in order: V gene, clone size, J gene, D gene, CDR3 DNA, CDR3 protein. The D gene is left open where the match is weak. Size is stated for part of the rows, as once, few or many counts, or as a class when the clone is expanded.

TRBV5-4	NA	TRBJ2-5	NA	TGTGCCAGCACCTCACAAGGGTCCCGAGAGACCCAGTACTTC	CASTSQGSRETQYF
TRBV2	NA	TRBJ2-1	NA	TGTGCCAGCAGTGAACAGTACAATGAGCAGTTCTTC	CASSEQYNEQFF
TRBV5-8	NA	TRBJ1-2	NA	TGTGCCAGCAGCTTAGGAGGAACTCAAGGCTACACCTTC	CASSLGGTQGYTF
TRBV20-1	NA	TRBJ1-1	NA	TGCAGTGCCCTTTCTCACACTGAAGCTTTCTTT	CSALSHTEAFF
TRBV7-9	NA	TRBJ1-3	NA	TGTGCCAGCAGCTTAACGACTACGATGATCCTGGGCCTAAACACCATATATTTT	CASSLTTTMILGLNTIYF
TRBV7-3	NA	TRBJ2-2	NA	TGTGCCAGCAGCCGACAGGCGAACACCGGGGAGCTGTTTTTT	CASSRQANTGELFF
TRBV9	NA	TRBJ2-5	TRBD2	TGTGCCAGCAGCGTAGAGGGGACTAGTTACGGGACCCAGTACTTC	CASSVEGTSYGTQYF
TRBV7-9	few	TRBJ2-3	NA	TGTGCCAGCAGCTCAGAAGATACGCAGTATTTT	CASSSEDTQYF
TRBV28	NA	TRBJ1-5	NA	TGTGCCAGCAGCTCCGGACAGACGGGCCAGCCCCAGCATTTT	CASSSGQTGQPQHF
TRBV6-6	NA	TRBJ2-7	NA	TGTGCCAGCAGTGGGAGGACCTCCTACGAGTGGCAGTACTTC	CASSGRTSYEWQYF
TRBV6-1	NA	TRBJ1-5	NA	TGTGCCAGCAGTCTGGGGGCTAATGGCAATCAGCCCCAGCATTTT	CASSLGANGNQPQHF
TRBV25-1	NA	TRBJ2-1	NA	TGTGCCAGCAGCCCTAGCGAGAGAACCTACAATGAGCAGTTCTTC	CASSPSERTYNEQFF
TRBV19	NA	TRBJ2-2	NA	TGTGCCAGTAGTATAGGACCGAACACCGGGGAGCTGTTTTTT	CASSIGPNTGELFF
TRBV5-1	NA	TRBJ2-5	NA	TGCGCCAGCAGCTTGGCAGAGGGGGAGACCCAGTACTTC	CASSLAEGETQYF
TRBV5-1	NA	TRBJ2-5	NA	TGCGCCAGCAGCTTGGGGGGCAGCGAGACCCAGTACTTC	CASSLGGSETQYF
TRBV30	NA	TRBJ2-1	NA	TGTGCCTGGAACCTGGCCGGGGTTCGAAATGAGCAGTTCTTC	CAWNLAGVRNEQFF
TRBV11-2	NA	TRBJ2-7	TRBD1	TGTGCCAGCAGCTTAGTCCGGCAGGGGGCCTACGAGCAGTACTTC	CASSLVRQGAYEQYF
TRBV6-1	NA	TRBJ1-5	TRBD1	TGTGCCAGCAGTGGGACAGGTCATCAGCCCCAGCATTTT	CASSGTGHQPQHF
TRBV7-2	NA	TRBJ2-7	NA	TGTGCCAGCGCTATTTCGAATACCTACGAGCAGTACTTC	CASAISNTYEQYF
TRBV4-2	NA	TRBJ2-5	NA	TGTGCCAGCAGCCAAGCCCCAGCATATGAGCAGTACTTC	CASSQAPAYEQYF
TRBV6-5	NA	TRBJ1-1	NA	TGTGCCAGCAGTCACGGCTGGGGGCGTAGGACTGAAGCTTTCTTT	CASSHGWGRRTEAFF
TRBV10-3	NA	TRBJ1-2	NA	TGTGCCATCAGTGGAGAGGATAACTATGGCTACACCTTC	CAISGEDNYGYTF
TRBV2	NA	TRBJ1-5	NA	TGTGCCAGCAGGGGAGACAGCAATCAGCCCCAGCATTTT	CASRGDSNQPQHF
TRBV5-1	NA	TRBJ2-5	NA	TGCGCCAGCAGCCCCGCCCAGGGCCGAGAGACCCAGTACTTC	CASSPAQGRETQYF
TRBV7-8	NA	TRBJ1-5	NA	TGTGCCAGCAGCGAATTAAGAATAAGGGCAAGGGGACCCCAGCATTTT	CASSELRIRARGPQHF
TRBV6-4	NA	TRBJ2-1	NA	TGTGCCATCCACCCCCCGGGTCTCATCCTCCGGAGCTCCTACAATGAGCAGTTCTTC	CAIHPPGLILRSSYNEQFF
TRBV9	NA	TRBJ2-5	NA	TGTGCCAGCAGCGTAGAAGGAGGTCTCGAGGCAGAGACCCAGTACTTC	CASSVEGGLEAETQYF
TRBV10-3	NA	TRBJ2-5	NA	TGTGCCATCAGTGAGATCAGGGGACGAGAGACCCAGTACTTC	CAISEIRGRETQYF
TRBV4-1	NA	TRBJ2-7	NA	TGCGCCAGCAGCCAAGAAGGGGGGACACCAACCTACGAGCAGTACTTC	CASSQEGGTPTYEQYF
TRBV4-1	NA	TRBJ2-5	TRBD2	TGCGCCAGCAGCCAAATCGGACTAGCGGGGATTAAAGAGACCCAGTACTTC	CASSQIGLAGIKETQYF
TRBV27	NA	TRBJ1-1	TRBD1	TGTGCCAGCAGTTCCGCGACAGGGGGGAGGACTGAAGCTTTCTTT	CASSSATGGRTEAFF
TRBV28	NA	TRBJ2-4	NA	TGTGCCAGCACCCAAGGCGGGACGGCCAAAAACATTCAGTACTTC	CASTQGGTAKNIQYF
TRBV7-9	NA	TRBJ2-7	TRBD2	TGTGCCAGCAGCCCGATACCGGGACTAGCGGGAAGGAGCGAGCAGTACTTC	CASSPIPGLAGRSEQYF
TRBV5-5	NA	TRBJ2-2	NA	TGTGCCAGCAGCCTCAACACCGGGGAGCTGTTTTTT	CASSLNTGELFF
TRBV28	NA	TRBJ2-1	NA	TGTGCCAGCAGTGAGACAGCCTCCTACAATGAGCAGTTCTTC	CASSETASYNEQFF
TRBV5-4	few	TRBJ2-7	NA	TGTGCCAGCAAGCTTGGACGGGGCGAGCAGTACTTC	CASKLGRGEQYF
TRBV6-5	NA	TRBJ1-1	NA	TGTGCCAGCAGCTCCACGCGGGGGAACACTGAAGCTTTCTTT	CASSSTRGNTEAFF
TRBV15	NA	TRBJ2-7	NA	TGTGCCACCAGCACTGGGGGAACCACCTACGAGCAGTACTTC	CATSTGGTTYEQYF
TRBV10-1	NA	TRBJ2-7	TRBD1	TGCGCCAGCAGTGGAGATTGGACAGGGAGTGGAGAGCAGTACTTC	CASSGDWTGSGEQYF
TRBV5-4	NA	TRBJ1-2	NA	TGTGCCAGCACGTCGGAGCAAAACTATGGCTACACCTTC	CASTSEQNYGYTF
TRBV7-6	NA	TRBJ2-7	TRBD2	TGTGCCAGCAGCTTAGCGCGGGGGGACGAGCAGTACTTC	CASSLARGDEQYF